This T cell receptor (beta chain) comes out of a study of regulatory dendritic cells for organ transplantation. Study-level findings and limits: Among resting subsets, memory CD8+ cells contained the most alloreactive clonotypes. Naive CD4+ and CD8+ repertoires were highly diverse; memory CD8+ was most oligoclonal. Memory CD8+ clonal expansion seemed more limited with regulatory than mature dendritic cells.

Profiled with immunoSEQ multiplex PCR; TCRdb holds only in-frame clones, not every one. The repertoire holds some 40,000 clones, about nine tenths seen once, with around 0.11% in the top ten. FACS sorted CD4+ or CD8+ T cells into CD45RA+ naive and CD45RO+ memory. As concerns this clone: Its antigen remains unidentified.

This CDR3 region has 14 residues. V was clipped by 2 bases and J by 5 bases, with 13 bases between them. The germline gives CDR1 SEHNR, CDR2 FQNEAQ (reference sequence). V is TRBV7-9 and J is TRBJ2-7; D might be TRBD1 (6 bases). What was sequenced was naive CD8+ T cells from blood. The subset denotes: CD45RA+ naive T cells. The source is a human donor in good health. The CDR3 spells CASSLRTGSDEQYF. As DNA, the CDR3 is TGTGCCAGCAGCTTACGAACAGGGTCGGACGAGCAGTACTTC.